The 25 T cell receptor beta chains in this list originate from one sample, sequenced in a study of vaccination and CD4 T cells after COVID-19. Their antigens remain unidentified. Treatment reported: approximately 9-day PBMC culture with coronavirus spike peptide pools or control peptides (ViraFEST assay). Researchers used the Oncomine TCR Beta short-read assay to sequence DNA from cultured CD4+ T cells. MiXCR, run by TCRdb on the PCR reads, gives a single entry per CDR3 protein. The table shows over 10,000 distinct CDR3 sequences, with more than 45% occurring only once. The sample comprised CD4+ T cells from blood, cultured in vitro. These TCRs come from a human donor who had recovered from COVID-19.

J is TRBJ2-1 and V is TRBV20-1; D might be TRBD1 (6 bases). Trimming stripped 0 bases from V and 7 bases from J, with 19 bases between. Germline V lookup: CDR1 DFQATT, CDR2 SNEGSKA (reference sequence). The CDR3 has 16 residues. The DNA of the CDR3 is TGCAGTGCTAGAGATCAAGGGGGAGCCCTCGAGAATGAGCAGTTCTTC. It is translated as CSARDQGGALENEQFF.

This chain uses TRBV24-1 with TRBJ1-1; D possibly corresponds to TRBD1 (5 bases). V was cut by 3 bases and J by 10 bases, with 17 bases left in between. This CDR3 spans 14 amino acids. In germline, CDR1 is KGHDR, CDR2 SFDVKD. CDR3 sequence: CATSDQLRVLVAFF. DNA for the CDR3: TGTGCCACCAGTGATCAACTCAGGGTTCTGGTAGCTTTCTTT.

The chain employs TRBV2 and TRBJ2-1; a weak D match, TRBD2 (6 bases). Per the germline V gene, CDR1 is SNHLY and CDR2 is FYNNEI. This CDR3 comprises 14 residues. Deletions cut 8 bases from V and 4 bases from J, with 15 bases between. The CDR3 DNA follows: TGTGCCAGCCTGCCAGGCGGGGTGTACAATGAGCAGTTCTTC. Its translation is CASLPGGVYNEQFF. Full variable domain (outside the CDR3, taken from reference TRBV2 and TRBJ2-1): EPEVTQTPSHQVTQMGQEVILRCVPISNHLYFYWYRQILGQKVEFLVSFYNNEISEKSEIFDDQFSVERPDGSNFTLKIRSTKLEDSAMYFCASLPGGVYNEQFFGPGTRLTVL.

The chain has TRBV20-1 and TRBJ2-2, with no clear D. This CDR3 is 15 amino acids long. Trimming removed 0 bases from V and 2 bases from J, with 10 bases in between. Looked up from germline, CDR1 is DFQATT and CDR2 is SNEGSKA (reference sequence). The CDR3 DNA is TGCAGTGCTAGAGACGGCGGATCTAACACCGGGGAGCTGTTTTTT. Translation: CSARDGGSNTGELFF.

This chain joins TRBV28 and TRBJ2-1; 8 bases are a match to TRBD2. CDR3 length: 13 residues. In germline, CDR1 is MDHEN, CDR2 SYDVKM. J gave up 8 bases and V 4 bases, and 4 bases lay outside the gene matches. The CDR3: CASSYREGHEQFF. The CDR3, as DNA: TGTGCCAGCAGTTACCGGGAGGGCCATGAGCAGTTCTTC.

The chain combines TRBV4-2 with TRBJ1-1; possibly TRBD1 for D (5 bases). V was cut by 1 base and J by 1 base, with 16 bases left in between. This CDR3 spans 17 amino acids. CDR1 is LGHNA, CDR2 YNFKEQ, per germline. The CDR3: CASSQVGQGNGNTEAFF. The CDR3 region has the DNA TGTGCCAGCAGCCAAGTAGGGCAGGGAAATGGGAACACTGAAGCTTTCTTT.

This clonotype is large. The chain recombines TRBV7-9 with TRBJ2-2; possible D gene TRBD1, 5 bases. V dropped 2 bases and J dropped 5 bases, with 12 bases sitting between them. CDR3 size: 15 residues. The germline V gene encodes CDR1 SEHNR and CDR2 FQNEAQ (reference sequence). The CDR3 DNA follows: TGTGCCAGCAGCTTAAAGGGGAAAGGGACCGGGGAGCTGTTTTTT. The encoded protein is CASSLKGKGTGELFF.

The CDR3 DNA is TGTGCCATCAACCCGGGACAGGCGAACACCGGGGAGCTGTTTTTT. This codes for CAINPGQANTGELFF. The chain carries TRBV10-3 and TRBJ2-2, with 8 bases matching TRBD1. J gave up 0 bases and V 7 bases, and 4 bases lay outside the gene matches. Germline CDR1 and CDR2: ENHRY and SYGVKD. The CDR3 covers 15 residues.

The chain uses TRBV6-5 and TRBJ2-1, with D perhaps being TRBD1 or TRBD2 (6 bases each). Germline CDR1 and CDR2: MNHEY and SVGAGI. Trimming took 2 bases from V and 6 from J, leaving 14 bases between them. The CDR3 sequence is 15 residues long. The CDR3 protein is CASSYTLGGSNEQFF. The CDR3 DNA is TGTGCCAGCAGTTACACCCTAGGGGGGTCCAATGAGCAGTTCTTC.

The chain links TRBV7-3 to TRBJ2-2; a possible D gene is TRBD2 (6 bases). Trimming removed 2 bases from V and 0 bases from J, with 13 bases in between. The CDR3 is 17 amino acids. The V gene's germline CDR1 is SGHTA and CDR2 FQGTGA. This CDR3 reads CASSLRAGPSNTGELFF. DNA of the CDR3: TGTGCCAGCAGCTTACGGGCGGGGCCATCGAACACCGGGGAGCTGTTTTTT.

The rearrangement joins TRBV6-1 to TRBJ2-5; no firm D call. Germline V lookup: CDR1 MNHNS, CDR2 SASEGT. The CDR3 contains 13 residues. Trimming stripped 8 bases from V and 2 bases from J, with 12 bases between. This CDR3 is CASEILGQETQYF. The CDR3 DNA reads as TGTGCCAGCGAAATCTTGGGACAAGAGACCCAGTACTTC.

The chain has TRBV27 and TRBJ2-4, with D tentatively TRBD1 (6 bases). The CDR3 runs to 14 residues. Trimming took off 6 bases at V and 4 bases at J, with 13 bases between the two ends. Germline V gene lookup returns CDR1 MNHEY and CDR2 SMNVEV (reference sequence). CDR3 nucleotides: TGTGCCAGCAGGGGTATCGGACAGAAAAACATTCAGTACTTC. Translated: CASRGIGQKNIQYF.

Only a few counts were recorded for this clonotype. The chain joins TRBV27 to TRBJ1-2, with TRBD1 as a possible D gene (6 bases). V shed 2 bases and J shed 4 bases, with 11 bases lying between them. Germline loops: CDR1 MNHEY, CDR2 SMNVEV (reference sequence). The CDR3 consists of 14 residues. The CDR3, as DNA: TGTGCCAGCAGTTTACAGGGGCTTGGCTATGGCTACACCTTC. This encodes CASSLQGLGYGYTF.

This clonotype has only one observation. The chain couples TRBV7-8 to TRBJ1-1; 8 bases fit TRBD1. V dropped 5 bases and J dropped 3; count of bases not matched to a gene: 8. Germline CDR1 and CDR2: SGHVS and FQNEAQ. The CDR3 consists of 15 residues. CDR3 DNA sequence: TGTGCCAGCAGCCGCGACAGGGGAAGAGACACTGAAGCTTTCTTT. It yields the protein CASSRDRGRDTEAFF. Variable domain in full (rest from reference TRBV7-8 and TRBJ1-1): GAGVSQSPRYKVAKRGQDVALRCDPISGHVSLFWYQQALGQGPEFLTYFQNEAQLDKSGLPSDRFFAERPEGSVSTLKIQRTQQEDSAVYLCASSRDRGRDTEAFFGQGTRLTVV.

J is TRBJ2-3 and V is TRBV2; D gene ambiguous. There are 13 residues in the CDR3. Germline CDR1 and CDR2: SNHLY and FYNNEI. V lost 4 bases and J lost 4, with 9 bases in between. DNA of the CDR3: TGTGCCAGCAGTGGCCTCAGCGCAGATACGCAGTATTTT. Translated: CASSGLSADTQYF.

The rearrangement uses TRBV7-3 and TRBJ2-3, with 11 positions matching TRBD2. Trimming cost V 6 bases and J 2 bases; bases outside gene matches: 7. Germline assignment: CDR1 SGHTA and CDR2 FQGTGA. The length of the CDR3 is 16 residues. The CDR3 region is CASSEGTSGSTDTQYF. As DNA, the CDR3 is TGTGCCAGCAGTGAGGGGACTAGCGGATCCACAGATACGCAGTATTTT.

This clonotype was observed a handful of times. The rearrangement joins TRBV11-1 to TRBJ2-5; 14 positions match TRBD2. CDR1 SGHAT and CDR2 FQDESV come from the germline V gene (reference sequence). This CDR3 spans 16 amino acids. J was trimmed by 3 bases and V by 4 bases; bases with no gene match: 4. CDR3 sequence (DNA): TGTGCCAGCAGCTCACAGACTAGCGGGAGGGAAGAGACCCAGTACTTC. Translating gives CASSSQTSGREETQYF.

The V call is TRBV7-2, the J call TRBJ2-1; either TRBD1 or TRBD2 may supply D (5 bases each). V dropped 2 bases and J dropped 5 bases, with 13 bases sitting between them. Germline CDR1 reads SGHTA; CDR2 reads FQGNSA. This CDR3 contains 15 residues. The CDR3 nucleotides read TGTGCCAGCAGCTTAATCGCAGGGACCAACAATGAGCAGTTCTTC. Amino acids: CASSLIAGTNNEQFF.

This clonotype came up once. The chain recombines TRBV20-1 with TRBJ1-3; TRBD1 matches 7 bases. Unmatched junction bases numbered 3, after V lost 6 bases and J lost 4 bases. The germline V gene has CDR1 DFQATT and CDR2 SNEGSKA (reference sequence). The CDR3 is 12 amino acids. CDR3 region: CSATGAGNTIYF. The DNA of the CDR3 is TGCAGTGCAACAGGGGCGGGAAACACCATATATTTT.

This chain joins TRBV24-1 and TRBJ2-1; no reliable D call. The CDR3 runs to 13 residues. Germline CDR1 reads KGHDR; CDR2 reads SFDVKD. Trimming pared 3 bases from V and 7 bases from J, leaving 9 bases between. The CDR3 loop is CATSDRLGNEQFF. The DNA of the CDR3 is TGTGCCACCAGTGATAGATTGGGGAATGAGCAGTTCTTC.

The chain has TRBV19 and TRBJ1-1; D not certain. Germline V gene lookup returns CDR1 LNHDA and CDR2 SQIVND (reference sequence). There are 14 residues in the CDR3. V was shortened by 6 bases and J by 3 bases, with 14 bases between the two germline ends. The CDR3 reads CASRTRTTDTEAFF. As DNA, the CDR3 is TGTGCCAGTAGGACCAGGACCACCGACACTGAAGCTTTCTTT.

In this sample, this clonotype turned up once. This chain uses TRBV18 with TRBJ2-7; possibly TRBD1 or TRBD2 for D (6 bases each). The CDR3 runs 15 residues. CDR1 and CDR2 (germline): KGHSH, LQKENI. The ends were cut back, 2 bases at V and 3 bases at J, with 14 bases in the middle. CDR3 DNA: TGTGCCAGCTCACCAAGGAGTAGGGGGGACTACGAGCAGTACTTC. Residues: CASSPRSRGDYEQYF.

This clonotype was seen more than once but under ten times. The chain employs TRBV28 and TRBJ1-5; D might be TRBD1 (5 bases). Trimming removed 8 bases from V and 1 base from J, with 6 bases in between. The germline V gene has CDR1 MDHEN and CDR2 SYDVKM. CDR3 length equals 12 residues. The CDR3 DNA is TGTGCCAGCTACAGGAGCAATCAGCCCCAGCATTTT. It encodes CASYRSNQPQHF. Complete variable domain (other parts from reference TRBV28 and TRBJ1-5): DVKVTQSSRYLVKRTGEKVFLECVQDMDHENMFWYRQDPGLGLRLIYFSYDVKMKEKGDIPEGYSVSREKKERFSLILESASTNQTSMYLCASYRSNQPQHFGDGTRLSIL.

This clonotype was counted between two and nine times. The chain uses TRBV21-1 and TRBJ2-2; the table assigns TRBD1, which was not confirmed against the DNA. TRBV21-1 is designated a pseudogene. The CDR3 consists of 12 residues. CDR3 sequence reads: CATDIHTGELFF. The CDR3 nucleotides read TGTGCCACGGACATCCACACCGGGGAGCTGTTTTTT.

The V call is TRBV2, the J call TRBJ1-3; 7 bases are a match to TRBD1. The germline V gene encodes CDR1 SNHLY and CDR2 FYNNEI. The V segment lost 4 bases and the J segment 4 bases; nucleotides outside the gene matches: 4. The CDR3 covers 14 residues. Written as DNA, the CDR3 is TGTGCCAGCAGTGTGACAGGGTACGGAAACACCATATATTTT. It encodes CASSVTGYGNTIYF. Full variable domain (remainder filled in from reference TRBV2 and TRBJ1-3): EPEVTQTPSHQVTQMGQEVILRCVPISNHLYFYWYRQILGQKVEFLVSFYNNEISEKSEIFDDQFSVERPDGSNFTLKIRSTKLEDSAMYFCASSVTGYGNTIYFGEGSWLTVV.